The subject of this entry is one T cell receptor (beta chain). As yet, its antigen is unknown. This may come from a read error, since a much larger clone is one base off. This entry comes from a study of T cell repertoires in cytomegalovirus infection. In TCRdb, the reads were re-called with MiXCR into one record per CDR3 protein. The data hold roughly 80,000 distinct CDR3 sequences, with about 24% observed a single time. General observations from the study: Identification of carriers of CMV plus the relevant HLA was achieved through cumulative public TCR beta family frequency.

Germline CDR1 SGHVS, CDR2 FQNEAQ. This CDR3 comprises 16 residues. The chain is built from TRBV7-8 and TRBJ1-5; a weak D match, TRBD1 (5 bases). The end of the DNA aligns better with TRBJ2-3, so the J call may be wrong. This clonotype was obtained from a human donor in good health (CMV status not recorded). Some clones in this sample may be carry-over from other donors' samples. The specimen comprised CD8+ T cells from cultured PBMCs, sampled from culture after CMV antigen stimulation. The CDR3 sequence: CASSLGGQYSNQPQYF. The CDR3 DNA is TGTGCCAGCAGCTTAGGGGGCCAGTATAGCAATCAGCCCCAGTATTTT.